This T cell receptor beta chain originates from a study of Ad26.COV2.S vaccination and SARS-CoV-2 variants. The method was immunoSEQ multiplex PCR; TCRdb's version includes in-frame clones alone and lacks a portion of them. The table shows some 420,000 clones, with over 75% occurring only once. The ends lost 4 bases at V and 7 bases at J; junction bases unmatched: 9. The CDR3 consists of 16 residues. Germline-derived CDR1 and CDR2 are MGHRA and YSYEKL. The treatment here: around 19 received Ad26.COV2.S at low or high dose, single or two shots; about five received placebo; per-sample allocation not given. Sample collection was performed on day 63 after the first vaccine or placebo injection.

The sequenced sample was peripheral blood, obtained in a trial of Ad26.COV2.S vaccine versus placebo. The TCR comes from a person aged 18-60 years who received the Ad26.COV2.S COVID-19 vaccine or a placebo. The gene calls are TRBV4-1 and TRBJ1-5; 11 bases align to TRBD1. Written as DNA, the CDR3 is TGCGCCAGCAGCCTCCGGGACAGGGGGAGGGGGCAGCCCCAGCATTTT. It is translated as CASSLRDRGRGQPQHF.